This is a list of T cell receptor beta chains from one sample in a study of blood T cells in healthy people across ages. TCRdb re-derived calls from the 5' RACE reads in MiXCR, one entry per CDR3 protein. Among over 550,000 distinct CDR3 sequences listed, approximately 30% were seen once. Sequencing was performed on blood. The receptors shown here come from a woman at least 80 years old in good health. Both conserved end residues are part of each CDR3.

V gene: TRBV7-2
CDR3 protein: CASMLQDPGELFF

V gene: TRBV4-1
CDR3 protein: CASSSSGEANNEQFF

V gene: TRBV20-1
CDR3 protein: CSAPVPRLGSVSQYF

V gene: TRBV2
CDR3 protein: CATKAGGQETQFF

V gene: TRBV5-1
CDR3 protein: CASSLGAYSKYNEQFF

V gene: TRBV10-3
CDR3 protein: CATAGSGGYNEQFF

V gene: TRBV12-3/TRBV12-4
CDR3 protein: CASSTSENMNTEAFF

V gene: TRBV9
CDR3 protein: CASSVGSGSYNQPQHF

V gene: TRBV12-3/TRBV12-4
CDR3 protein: CASSVAGGVTTDTQYF

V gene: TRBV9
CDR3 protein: CASSVGTLGGDEQFF

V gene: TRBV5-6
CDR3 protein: CASSPEGVVYEQYF

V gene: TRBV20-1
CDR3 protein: CSAPPWNFNNEQFF

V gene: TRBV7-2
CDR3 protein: CASSSQSGGAGEQFF

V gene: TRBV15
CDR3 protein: CATSTRGSGVWTQYF

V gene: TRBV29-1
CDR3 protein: CSVRQGTSTDTQYF

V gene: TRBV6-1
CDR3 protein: CASSQRGVQETQFF

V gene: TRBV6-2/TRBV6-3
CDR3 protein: CASREAGGPYEQYF

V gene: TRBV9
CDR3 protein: CASSVGLAGGLAKNIQYF

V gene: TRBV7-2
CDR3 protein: CASSLEGPTGELFF

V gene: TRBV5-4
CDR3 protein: CASSLENRDDEQYF

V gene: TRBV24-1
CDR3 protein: CATSVSGGNEQFF

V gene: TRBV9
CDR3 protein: CASSVDSGGVHETQYF

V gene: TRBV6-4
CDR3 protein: CASLKPGKVDF

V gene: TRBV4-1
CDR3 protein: CASSHQSDEQYF

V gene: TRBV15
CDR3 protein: CATSRDRGAGNTIYF

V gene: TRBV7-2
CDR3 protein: CASSSDRAGWEQYF

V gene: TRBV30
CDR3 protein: CAWSDTGDEQYF

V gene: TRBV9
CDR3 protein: CASSFLGENSPLHF

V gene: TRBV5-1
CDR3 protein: CASSLSGIPYEQYF

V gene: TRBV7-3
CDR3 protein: CASSLAGGAHTGERFF

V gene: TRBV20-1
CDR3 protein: CSTTKRGLTYEQYF